Listed below are T cell receptor beta chains from one sample, sequenced in a study of cytomegalovirus exposure and HLA in healthy donors. Clones were read by immunoSEQ multiplex PCR, and TCRdb kept only the in-frame ones, dropping some. The profile shows fewer than 250,000 clones, roughly 74% of them singletons. What was sequenced was PBMCs. These receptors originate from a woman aged 25-40 years in good health and CMV-seropositive. Each CDR3 is given with its conserved first and last residue. A D gene is named only where the DNA matches it firmly. Clone size is not always given. Where it is, it says once, few, many or a class for expanded clones.

abundance	d_gene	len	v_gene	j_gene	CDR3aa	CDR3nt
once	-	16	TRBV28	TRBJ1-5	CASSHTPGRGNQPQHF	TGTGCCAGCAGCCATACTCCCGGGAGAGGCAATCAGCCCCAGCATTTT
-	-	12	TRBV28	TRBJ2-2	CALKAGAGELFF	TGTGCCCTCAAGGCAGGCGCCGGGGAGCTGTTTTTT
-	TRBD1	16	TRBV7-6	TRBJ2-7	CASSLESGQGASEQYF	TGTGCCAGCAGCTTAGAATCCGGACAGGGGGCGAGTGAGCAGTACTTC
once	-	14	TRBV27	TRBJ2-7	CASSWTGATYEQYF	TGTGCCAGCAGTTGGACGGGAGCTACCTACGAGCAGTACTTC
-	TRBD1	14	TRBV7-2	TRBJ2-7	CASSPGGWNYEQYF	TGTGCCAGCAGCCCAGGGGGCTGGAACTACGAGCAGTACTTC
-	-	15	TRBV5-4	TRBJ2-7	CASTVEPEALYEQYF	TGTGCCAGCACCGTGGAACCCGAGGCCTTATACGAGCAGTACTTC
-	TRBD1	16	TRBV28	TRBJ2-1	CASSDLGTGGLNEQFF	TGTGCCAGCAGCGACCTCGGGACAGGGGGCCTCAATGAGCAGTTCTTC
-	-	14	TRBV6-1	TRBJ1-6	CAIHRDTYNSPLHF	TGTGCCATCCACAGGGATACCTATAATTCACCCCTCCACTTT
-	-	14	TRBV6-6	TRBJ1-3	CASSYMAGQDTIYF	TGTGCCAGCAGTTATATGGCAGGGCAGGACACCATATATTTT
once	-	16	TRBV12-5	TRBJ1-3	CASGLGAPSSGNTIYF	TGTGCTAGTGGTTTAGGGGCCCCAAGCTCTGGAAACACCATATATTTT
-	-	13	TRBV19	TRBJ2-7	CASSGRVSYEQYF	TGTGCCAGTAGCGGGAGAGTCTCCTACGAGCAGTACTTC
-	-	15	TRBV7-2	TRBJ1-2	CASSLRSGVNYGYTF	TGTGCCAGCAGCTTAAGGTCAGGGGTAAACTATGGCTACACCTTC
-	-	14	TRBV29-1	TRBJ2-1	CSVPSGDSYNEQFF	TGCAGCGTTCCGTCGGGGGACTCCTACAATGAGCAGTTCTTC
-	TRBD2	21	TRBV15	TRBJ2-3	CATSSLRDYTGGPSSPDTQYF	TGTGCCACCAGCAGTCTTAGGGACTATACGGGAGGGCCCTCGAGCCCAGATACGCAGTATTTT
-	-	12	TRBV7-2	TRBJ1-5	CASSLGGQPQHF	TGTGCCAGCAGCTTAGGAGGGCAGCCCCAGCATTTT
-	TRBD2	18	TRBV7-2	TRBJ2-2	CASSFLEAGVGNTGELFF	TGTGCCAGCAGCTTTCTGGAGGCGGGAGTGGGTAACACCGGGGAGCTGTTTTTT
many	-	13	TRBV13	TRBJ2-3	CASSAQGLGTQYF	TGTGCCAGCAGCGCACAGGGTTTGGGTACGCAGTATTTT
-	-	17	TRBV5-1	TRBJ1-1	CASSLQVGARDGTEAFF	TGCGCCAGCAGCCTCCAGGTTGGCGCCAGGGATGGCACTGAAGCTTTCTTT
once	-	12	TRBV7-9	TRBJ1-4	CASSLEARSLFF	TGTGCCAGCAGCTTAGAGGCCCGGAGTCTGTTTTTT
few	TRBD2	14	TRBV6-4	TRBJ2-3	CASSDAGGTDTQYF	TGTGCCAGCAGTGACGCGGGGGGCACAGATACGCAGTATTTT
-	-	12	TRBV6-5	TRBJ2-7	CASSYSGSEQYF	TGTGCCAGCAGTTACTCGGGCTCCGAGCAGTACTTC
-	-	16	TRBV11-1	TRBJ2-1	CASSLGTDVLYNEQFF	TGTGCCAGCAGCTTAGGGACAGACGTCTTGTACAATGAGCAGTTCTTC
-	-	16	TRBV5-5	TRBJ2-4	CASSSPGDLAKNIQYF	TGTGCCAGCAGCTCTCCAGGGGATTTAGCCAAAAACATTCAGTACTTC
few	TRBD2	14	TRBV5-1	TRBJ2-1	CASSKAGTNNEQFF	TGCGCCAGCAGCAAAGCGGGAACAAACAATGAGCAGTTCTTC
few	TRBD1	15	TRBV2	TRBJ1-2	CASKGGTTGASGYTF	TGTGCCAGCAAGGGGGGTACTACAGGGGCGAGCGGCTACACCTTC
-	TRBD1	15	TRBV5-4	TRBJ2-1	CASSLEGAPYNEQFF	TGTGCCAGCAGCTTAGAGGGGGCCCCCTACAATGAGCAGTTCTTC
-	-	13	TRBV6-6	TRBJ1-1	CASSYSRHTEAFF	TGTGCCAGCAGTTACTCGAGGCACACTGAAGCTTTCTTT
-	-	16	TRBV12-2	TRBJ1-6	CASRPQMARNNSPLHF	TGTGCAAGTCGCCCCCAAATGGCCAGGAATAATTCACCCCTCCACTTT
-	-	17	TRBV5-1	TRBJ2-2	CASSLDVGVPGTGELFF	TGCGCCAGCAGCCTGGATGTGGGTGTTCCGGGCACCGGGGAGCTGTTTTTT
-	-	14	TRBV14	TRBJ1-6	CASKLNSYNSPLHF	TGTGCCAGCAAATTAAACTCCTATAATTCACCCCTCCACTTT
-	-	16	TRBV7-8	TRBJ2-7	CASSSPGQILTYEQYF	TGTGCCAGCAGCTCCCCAGGACAGATCCTGACCTACGAGCAGTACTTC
-	-	15	TRBV5-1	TRBJ1-2	CASSLEGSPNYGYTF	TGCGCCAGCAGCTTGGAGGGGTCCCCTAACTATGGCTACACCTTC
-	TRBD1	17	TRBV14	TRBJ2-7	CASSRNLFPGQGYEQYF	TGTGCCAGCAGCCGTAATCTGTTCCCGGGACAGGGCTACGAGCAGTACTTC
-	-	15	TRBV5-1	TRBJ1-3	CASSLGTDSGNTIYF	TGCGCCAGCAGCTTGGGGACAGACTCTGGAAACACCATATATTTT
-	TRBD1	14	TRBV6-1	TRBJ1-2	CASFRTGQAYGYTF	TGTGCCAGCTTCCGAACGGGACAGGCCTATGGCTACACCTTC
-	-	12	TRBV4-2	TRBJ1-3	CASSLLGGTIYF	TGTGCCAGCAGCCTCCTTGGAGGCACCATATATTTT
-	TRBD1	12	TRBV10-3	TRBJ1-1	CATGQINTEAFF	TGTGCCACGGGACAGATAAACACTGAAGCTTTCTTT
few	TRBD1	14	TRBV19	TRBJ2-7	CASSPGDSRHEQYF	TGTGCCAGTAGCCCTGGGGACAGTCGGCACGAGCAGTACTTC
-	TRBD1	15	TRBV6-5	TRBJ2-7	CASSTGQVGNYEQYF	TGTGCCAGCAGTACGGGACAGGTGGGAAACTACGAGCAGTACTTC
-	-	15	TRBV7-2	TRBJ2-1	CASSRDLRSSDEQFF	TGTGCCAGCAGCCGGGACTTGCGGTCGTCTGATGAGCAGTTCTTC
few	TRBD2	16	TRBV2	TRBJ2-1	CASSLSSGGYYNEQFF	TGTGCCAGCAGTCTTTCTAGCGGGGGCTACTACAATGAGCAGTTCTTC
-	-	16	TRBV7-9	TRBJ2-2	CASSTGGGRHTGELFF	TGTGCCAGCAGCACGGGAGGGGGCAGACACACCGGGGAGCTGTTTTTT
-	-	15	TRBV15	TRBJ1-5	CATSRADTSNQPQHF	TGTGCCACCAGCAGAGCGGACACTAGCAATCAGCCCCAGCATTTT
-	TRBD2	14	TRBV19	TRBJ2-1	CASSNGLAASEQFF	TGTGCCAGTAGTAATGGACTAGCGGCGAGTGAGCAGTTCTTC
-	-	15	TRBV6-6	TRBJ1-2	CASSHRRTASYGYTF	TGTGCCAGCAGTCACCGAAGGACAGCCTCCTATGGCTACACCTTC
-	-	13	TRBV7-8	TRBJ1-2	CASSRGRMYGYTF	TGTGCCAGCAGCCGGGGTCGTATGTATGGCTACACCTTC
-	-	15	TRBV5-1	TRBJ2-2	CASSSGLPGTGELFF	TGCGCCAGCAGCTCGGGACTCCCAGGCACCGGGGAGCTGTTTTTT
-	TRBD1	14	TRBV5-1	TRBJ1-4	CASSEGQGLGKLFF	TGCGCCAGCAGCGAGGGACAGGGACTAGGAAAACTGTTTTTT
-	TRBD2	14	TRBV7-9	TRBJ2-5	CSSSFREGPETQYF	TGTTCCAGCAGCTTCCGGGAGGGCCCGGAGACCCAGTACTTC
-	-	14	TRBV30	TRBJ2-7	CAWSRTIQVNEQYF	TGTGCCTGGAGTAGGACTATCCAAGTAAACGAGCAGTACTTC
-	-	15	TRBV11-2	TRBJ2-7	CASSLDGRFSYEQYF	TGTGCCAGCAGCTTAGACGGCAGGTTCTCCTACGAGCAGTACTTC
-	-	14	TRBV21-1	TRBJ2-1	CASSKRGRAQEQFF	TGTGCCAGCAGCAAAAGGGGCAGGGCGCAGGAGCAGTTCTTC
-	-	15	TRBV4-2	TRBJ2-7	CASSQSWGLTYEQYF	TGTGCCAGCAGCCAAAGTTGGGGACTGACCTACGAGCAGTACTTC
-	-	12	TRBV12-5	TRBJ1-5	CASATGLQPQHF	TGTGCTAGTGCTACAGGGTTGCAGCCCCAGCATTTT
-	-	14	TRBV7-9	TRBJ2-5	CASSLPSTAETQYF	TGTGCCAGCAGCCTACCTTCGACTGCGGAGACCCAGTACTTC
-	-	11	TRBV6-1	TRBJ1-2	CASSDLYGYTF	TGTGCCAGCAGTGATCTCTATGGCTACACCTTC
-	-	18	TRBV27	TRBJ1-3	CASSFRTSRFDSGNTIYF	TGTGCCAGCAGTTTCCGTACCAGCAGGTTCGACTCTGGAAACACCATATATTTT
-	TRBD1	15	TRBV7-2	TRBJ1-2	CASSLDDRGWYGYTF	TGTGCCAGCAGCTTGGATGACAGGGGTTGGTATGGCTACACCTTC
-	TRBD2	15	TRBV4-2	TRBJ2-3	CASSQSTSGGHTQYF	TGTGCCAGCAGCCAAAGCACTAGCGGAGGCCATACGCAGTATTTT